This T cell receptor (beta chain) was sequenced in a study of blood T cell repertoires in COVID-19. Background on the study: Both acute and convalescent COVID-19 samples were obtained from the United States, Italy and Spain. From T cells, B-cell-depleted T cells, or PBMCs came the material, which was cDNA or gDNA.

Germline V CDR1 and CDR2: KGHSH, LQKENI. The V gene end was trimmed by 3 bases and the J gene end by 8 bases; junction bases not matched to a gene: 13. The CDR3 sequence is 17 residues long. Original handling: Reference gene primer amplification gave estimated nucleated cell counts. This table comes from immunoSEQ multiplex PCR, and its TCRdb copy is limited to in-frame clones, with some not included. That table gives V, J and clone size, and the DNA gave D and trimming. The sample carries about 59,000 clones, 90% recorded once. This chain connects TRBV18 to TRBJ2-1, with 10 bases that match TRBD2. Specimen: peripheral blood. The receptor's source is a man older than 75 with acute or convalescent COVID-19. The CDR3 DNA sequence: TGTGCCAGCTCACCCCCCTCAACTAGCGGGGTCTGGGATGAGCAGTTCTTC. Translated, it gives CASSPPSTSGVWDEQFF. The full variable domain, its missing parts supplied by reference TRBV18 and TRBJ2-1, is NAGVMQNPRHLVRRRGQEARLRCSPMKGHSHVYWYRQLPEEGLKFMVYLQKENIIDESGMPKERFSAEFPKEGPSILRIQQVVRGDSAAYFCASSPPSTSGVWDEQFFGPGTRLTVL.